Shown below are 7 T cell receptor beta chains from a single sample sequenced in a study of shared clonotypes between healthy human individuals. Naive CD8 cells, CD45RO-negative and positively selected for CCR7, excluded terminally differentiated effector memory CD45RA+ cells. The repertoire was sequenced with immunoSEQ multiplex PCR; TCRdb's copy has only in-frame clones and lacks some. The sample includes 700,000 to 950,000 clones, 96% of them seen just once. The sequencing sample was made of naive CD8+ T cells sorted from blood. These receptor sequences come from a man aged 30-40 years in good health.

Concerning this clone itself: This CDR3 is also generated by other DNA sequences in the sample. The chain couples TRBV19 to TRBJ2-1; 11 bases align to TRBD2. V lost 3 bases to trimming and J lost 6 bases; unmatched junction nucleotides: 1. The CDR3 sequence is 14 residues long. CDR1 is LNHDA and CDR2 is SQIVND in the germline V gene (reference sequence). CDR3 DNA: TGTGCCAGTAGTATCGGACTAGCGGGCAATGAGCAGTTCTTC. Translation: CASSIGLAGNEQFF.

The CDR3 is CASSEYLPGTGELFF. The CDR3 DNA reads TGTGCCAGCAGTGAATATCTCCCAGGCACCGGGGAGCTGTTTTTT. The chain couples TRBV25-1 to TRBJ2-2, with D uncertain. This CDR3 spans 15 amino acids. Trimming took 0 bases from V and 4 from J, leaving 9 bases between them. Germline CDR1 is MGHDK and CDR2 is SYGVNS.

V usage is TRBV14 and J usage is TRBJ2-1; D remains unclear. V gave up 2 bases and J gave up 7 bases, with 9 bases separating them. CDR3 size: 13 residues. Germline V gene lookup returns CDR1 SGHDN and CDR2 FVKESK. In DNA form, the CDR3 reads TGTGCCAGCAGCCAAAGGTCTGGGAATGAGCAGTTCTTC. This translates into CASSQRSGNEQFF.

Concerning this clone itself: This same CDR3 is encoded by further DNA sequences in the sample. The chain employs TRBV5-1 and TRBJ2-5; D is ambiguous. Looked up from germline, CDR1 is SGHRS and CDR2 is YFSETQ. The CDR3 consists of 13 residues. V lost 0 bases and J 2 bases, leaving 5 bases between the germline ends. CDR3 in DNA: TGCGCCAGCAGCTTGGGGGATCAAGAGACCCAGTACTTC. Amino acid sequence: CASSLGDQETQYF. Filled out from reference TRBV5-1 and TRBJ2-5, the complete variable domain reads KAGVTQTPRYLIKTRGQQVTLSCSPISGHRSVSWYQQTPGQGLQFLFEYFSETQRNKGNFPGRFSGRQFSNSRSEMNVSTLELGDSALYLCASSLGDQETQYFGPGTRLLVL.

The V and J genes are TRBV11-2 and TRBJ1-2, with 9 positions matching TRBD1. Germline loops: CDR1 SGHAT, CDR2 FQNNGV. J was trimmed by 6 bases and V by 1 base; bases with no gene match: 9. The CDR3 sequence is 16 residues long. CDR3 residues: CASSLVAGQGVDGYTF. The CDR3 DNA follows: TGTGCCAGCAGCTTAGTTGCGGGACAGGGAGTGGATGGCTACACCTTC.

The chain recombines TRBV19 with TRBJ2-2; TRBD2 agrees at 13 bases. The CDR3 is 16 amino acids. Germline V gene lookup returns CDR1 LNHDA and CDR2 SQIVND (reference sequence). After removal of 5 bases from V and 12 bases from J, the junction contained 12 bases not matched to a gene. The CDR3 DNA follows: TGTGCCAGTAGTCATAGGGGACTAGCGGGACTGAGCAAGCTGTTTTTT. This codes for CASSHRGLAGLSKLFF. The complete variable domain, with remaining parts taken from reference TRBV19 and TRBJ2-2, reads DGGITQSPKYLFRKEGQNVTLSCEQNLNHDAMYWYRQDPGQGLRLIYYSQIVNDFQKGDIAEGYSVSREKKESFPLTVTSAQKNPTAFYLCASSHRGLAGLSKLFFGEGSRLTVL.

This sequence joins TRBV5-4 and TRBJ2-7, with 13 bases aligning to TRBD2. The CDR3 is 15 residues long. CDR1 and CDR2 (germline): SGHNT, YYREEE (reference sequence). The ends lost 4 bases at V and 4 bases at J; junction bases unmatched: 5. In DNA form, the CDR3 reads TGTGCCAGCAGCCATGGACTAGCGGGAGATTACGAGCAGTACTTC. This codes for CASSHGLAGDYEQYF.